Below, 3 T cell receptor beta chains from the same sample are listed, as sequenced in a study of blood T cells in healthy people across ages. Alongside a J-beta primer mix, a sample-barcoded 5' primer served in a second PCR lasting roughly 6 to 12 cycles. MiXCR, applied by TCRdb to the 5' RACE reads, yields one record per CDR3 protein. The sample yields hundreds of thousands of distinct CDR3 sequences, just over 55% seen once. Sequenced input: blood. The receptors were gathered from a man aged 35 to 55 in good health.

This chain connects TRBV10-3 to TRBJ2-7; possibly TRBD1 for D (5 bases). CDR3 length: 12 residues. The V end lost 6 bases, the J end lost 5 bases, and 11 bases lay between the germline ends. Per the germline V gene, CDR1 is ENHRY and CDR2 is SYGVKD. The CDR3 region has the DNA TGTGCCATCAGAGGGCAGGGTAACGAGCAGTACTTC. This codes for CAIRGQGNEQYF.

The chain uses TRBV1 and TRBJ2-7; no DNA check was done on the table's D call, TRBD1. TRBV1 is annotated as a pseudogene. This CDR3 spans 13 amino acids. CDR3: CTSSRRDTYEQYF. In nucleotides, the CDR3 is TGCACCAGCAGCCGCAGGGATACCTACGAGCAGTACTTC.

V gene TRBV6-4 combines with J gene TRBJ2-5; possible D gene TRBD2, 7 bases. The DNA end favors TRBJ2-7, so the J call may be wrong. CDR1 and CDR2 from the germline V gene are MRHNA and SNTAGT. This CDR3 has 13 residues. CDR3 coding DNA: TGTGCCAGCAGTGACTTCGGGGGGCGCGAGCAGTACTTC. It encodes CASSDFGGREQYF.